This T cell receptor (beta chain) was retrieved from a study of CD4 T cells in relation to SARS-CoV-2 and coronaviruses. In the study overall: Shared crossreactive spike epitopes were mapped to their HLA restriction. Study-level results: No crossreactivity against non-spike viral proteins was tested here.

Of note for this clone: Its antigen is as yet unknown.

The CDR3 loop spans 19 amino acids. Assay: immunoSEQ multiplex PCR; the TCRdb copy retains only in-frame clones and omits some. The table records about 68,000 clones, about 92% of them present only once. Unexposed donor CD4+ T cells date from about 2011-2018, before the COVID-19 pandemic. The sample consisted of naive CD4+ T cells from PBMCs. The subset is: naive CD4+ T cells isolated by negative enrichment. The V and J genes are TRBV7-5 and TRBJ2-7; TRBD2 is the table's D call, not checked against the DNA. TRBV7-5 is described as a pseudogene. The TCR comes from a human donor in good health. The DNA of the CDR3 is TGTGTCAGAAGCTTAGCCGGTACTAGCGGGGGGCGCCTTGCGTATGAGCAGTACTTC. Its protein is CVRSLAGTSGGRLAYEQYF.